Listed below are T cell receptor beta chains from one sample, sequenced in a study of regulatory T cells in long-lasting Graves disease. TCRdb independently ran MiXCR on the multiplex PCR reads; one entry per CDR3 protein. The table has about 420,000 distinct CDR3 sequences, 16% seen once; the top ten hold around 23%. These data also formed part of another study, on T cells in Graves' hyperthyroidism and ophthalmopathy.

The specimen comprised peripheral blood mononuclear cells (PBMCs), sampled at new diagnosis, from a patient treated with antithyroid drugs. The receptors come from a woman aged 18-29 years with Graves disease. The CDR3 runs from the conserved cysteine through the conserved F or W. A D gene is named only where the DNA matches it firmly. Clone sizes are given selectively: once, few, many, or a class where the clone is expanded.

J: TRBJ2-7
V: TRBV20-1
size: many
D: NA
CDR3: CSARAPVTYEQYF
DNA: TGCAGTGCTAGAGCGCCAGTCACCTACGAGCAGTACTTC

J: TRBJ2-7
V: TRBV6-1
size: many
D: NA
CDR3: CASRGRLREQYF
DNA: TGTGCCAGCAGAGGACGCCTGAGGGAGCAGTACTTC

J: TRBJ1-1
V: TRBV6-1
size: few
D: NA
CDR3: CASKRDTQNTEAFF
DNA: TGTGCCAGCAAAAGGGACACACAGAACACTGAAGCTTTCTTT

J: TRBJ2-1
V: TRBV11-2
size: many
D: TRBD2
CDR3: CASSLDLPAGGPDEQFF
DNA: TGTGCCAGCAGCTTAGATCTGCCAGCGGGAGGGCCCGATGAGCAGTTCTTC

J: TRBJ2-1
V: TRBV18
size: many
D: TRBD1
CDR3: CASSPLSGQGSSYNEQFF
DNA: TGTGCCAGCTCACCATTAAGCGGACAGGGCAGCTCCTACAATGAGCAGTTCTTC

J: TRBJ2-3
V: TRBV5-1
size: many
D: NA
CDR3: CASSLVPPPGTDTQYF
DNA: TGTGCCAGCAGCTTGGTACCACCACCTGGCACAGATACGCAGTATTTT

J: TRBJ2-7
V: TRBV29-1
size: many
D: TRBD2
CDR3: CSVLQWASGRSGYEQYF
DNA: TGCAGCGTTCTTCAGTGGGCTAGCGGGAGGTCCGGATACGAGCAGTACTTC

J: TRBJ2-5
V: TRBV20-1
size: many
D: NA
CDR3: CSAPLGAGETQYF
DNA: TGCAGTGCCCCACTCGGCGCGGGAGAGACCCAGTACTTC

J: TRBJ2-1
V: TRBV7-2
size: NA
D: NA
CDR3: CASSPKSVYNEQFF
DNA: TGTGCCAGCAGCCCAAAGTCAGTGTACAATGAGCAGTTCTTC

J: TRBJ2-3
V: TRBV24-1
size: many
D: NA
CDR3: CATSDTGGTDTQYF
DNA: TGTGCCACCAGTGATACAGGCGGGACAGATACGCAGTATTTT

J: TRBJ2-7
V: TRBV20-1
size: few
D: NA
CDR3: CSATTGSEQYF
DNA: TGCAGTGCCACGACAGGTTCCGAGCAGTACTTC

J: TRBJ2-6
V: TRBV28
size: NA
D: NA
CDR3: CASSSTSSGANVLTF
DNA: TGTGCCAGCAGTTCTACGAGCTCTGGGGCCAACGTCCTGACTTTC

J: TRBJ2-2
V: TRBV2
size: many
D: NA
CDR3: CASRGDRNTGELFF
DNA: TGTGCCAGCAGAGGCGACAGAAACACCGGGGAGCTGTTTTTT

J: TRBJ1-5
V: TRBV5-6
size: NA
D: TRBD1
CDR3: CASSYNLGQGITNQPQHF
DNA: TGTGCCAGCAGCTACAACCTGGGACAGGGTATCACCAATCAGCCCCAGCATTTT

J: TRBJ2-3
V: TRBV28
size: many
D: NA
CDR3: CASSSPGHTDTQYF
DNA: TGTGCCAGCAGTTCACCGGGCCACACAGATACGCAGTATTTT

J: TRBJ1-1
V: TRBV12-3/TRBV12-4
size: few
D: TRBD1
CDR3: CASSFLGQENTEAFF
DNA: TGTGCCAGCAGTTTTCTGGGACAGGAAAACACTGAAGCTTTCTTT

J: TRBJ2-3
V: TRBV7-8
size: many
D: TRBD2
CDR3: CASSLAGSGGFLPQYF
DNA: TGTGCCAGCAGCTTAGCGGGTAGCGGGGGCTTTCTGCCGCAGTATTTT

J: TRBJ2-1
V: TRBV20-1
size: many
D: TRBD2
CDR3: CSARTAGGYNEQFF
DNA: TGCAGTGCTAGGACAGCGGGAGGGTACAATGAGCAGTTCTTC

J: TRBJ2-7
V: TRBV29-1
size: few
D: TRBD2
CDR3: CSVAAGAREQYF
DNA: TGCAGCGTTGCGGCGGGAGCTCGGGAGCAGTACTTC

J: TRBJ2-1
V: TRBV18
size: NA
D: NA
CDR3: CASSPPRAGDSYNEQFF
DNA: TGTGCCAGCTCACCACCGAGAGCGGGCGACTCCTACAATGAGCAGTTCTTC

J: TRBJ2-3
V: TRBV6-1
size: NA
D: NA
CDR3: CASSEGRWERDSTDTQYF
DNA: TGTGCCAGCAGTGAAGGGCGATGGGAGCGCGATAGCACAGATACGCAGTATTTT

J: TRBJ1-1
V: TRBV11-2
size: many
D: NA
CDR3: CANSSRVANTEAFF
DNA: TGTGCCAACAGCTCCCGGGTAGCCAACACTGAAGCTTTCTTT

J: TRBJ1-1
V: TRBV20-1
size: few
D: NA
CDR3: CSARIGGGPEAFF
DNA: TGCAGTGCTAGAATAGGTGGGGGGCCTGAAGCTTTCTTT

J: TRBJ2-7
V: TRBV13
size: many
D: TRBD1
CDR3: CASSHRGDEQYF
DNA: TGTGCCAGCAGCCACAGGGGCGACGAGCAGTACTTC

J: TRBJ1-6
V: TRBV6-1
size: NA
D: NA
CDR3: CAARREGLVSPLHF
DNA: TGTGCCGCCAGACGTGAGGGTTTGGTTTCACCCCTCCACTTT

J: TRBJ2-5
V: TRBV20-1
size: NA
D: TRBD2
CDR3: CSAIRLAGGQETQYF
DNA: TGCAGTGCGATTAGACTAGCGGGAGGACAAGAGACCCAGTACTTC

J: TRBJ1-6
V: TRBV6-1
size: few
D: TRBD1
CDR3: CASSPGQGPSPLHF
DNA: TGTGCCAGCAGTCCAGGACAGGGCCCTTCACCCCTCCACTTT

J: TRBJ2-1
V: TRBV20-1
size: many
D: NA
CDR3: CSARDTGSPSYNEQFF
DNA: TGCAGTGCTAGAGATACGGGGAGTCCGTCCTACAATGAGCAGTTCTTC

J: TRBJ2-5
V: TRBV20-1
size: once
D: TRBD1
CDR3: CSARSGQGAETQYF
DNA: TGCAGTGCTAGATCCGGACAGGGAGCAGAGACCCAGTACTTC

J: TRBJ1-5
V: TRBV7-3
size: many
D: NA
CDR3: CASKELGGSNQPQHF
DNA: TGTGCCAGCAAGGAATTGGGGGGAAGCAATCAGCCCCAGCATTTT

J: TRBJ2-7
V: TRBV6-1
size: many
D: NA
CDR3: CASSVSGLSYEQYF
DNA: TGTGCCAGCAGCGTCTCGGGTCTCTCCTACGAGCAGTACTTC

J: TRBJ2-2
V: TRBV15
size: few
D: TRBD1
CDR3: CATNPRDRGLPNTGELFF
DNA: TGTGCCACCAACCCCCGGGACAGGGGGCTCCCGAACACCGGGGAGCTGTTTTTT

J: TRBJ1-2
V: TRBV20-1
size: NA
D: NA
CDR3: CSARGGIAGYTF
DNA: TGCAGTGCTAGAGGGGGTATTGCTGGCTACACCTTC

J: TRBJ2-1
V: TRBV5-1
size: NA
D: TRBD1
CDR3: CASRRDRGHYNEQFF
DNA: TGCGCCAGCAGGCGGGACAGGGGGCACTACAATGAGCAGTTCTTC

J: TRBJ1-2
V: TRBV4-1
size: NA
D: NA
CDR3: CASSQVGIEGQNGYTF
DNA: TGCGCCAGCAGCCAAGTGGGTATCGAGGGACAAAATGGCTACACCTTC

J: TRBJ2-7
V: TRBV28
size: many
D: NA
CDR3: CASSLYGRTYEQYF
DNA: TGTGCCAGCAGTTTATACGGGAGAACCTACGAGCAGTACTTC

J: TRBJ2-1
V: TRBV6-1
size: many
D: TRBD2
CDR3: CASSETSGSYNEQFF
DNA: TGTGCCAGCAGTGAGACTAGCGGGAGCTACAATGAGCAGTTCTTC

J: TRBJ2-3
V: TRBV6-2/TRBV6-3
size: NA
D: NA
CDR3: CASSYNGGTDTQYF
DNA: TGTGCCAGCAGTTACAACGGAGGCACAGATACGCAGTATTTT

J: TRBJ2-7
V: TRBV7-6
size: NA
D: TRBD1
CDR3: CASSTGQGASEQYF
DNA: TGTGCCAGCAGCACGGGACAGGGGGCGAGCGAGCAGTACTTC

J: TRBJ2-5
V: TRBV7-3
size: many
D: NA
CDR3: CASSSLAQETQYF
DNA: TGTGCCAGCAGCTCTCTAGCCCAAGAGACCCAGTACTTC

J: TRBJ1-1
V: TRBV7-9
size: NA
D: TRBD1
CDR3: CASSPGTGTMNTEAFF
DNA: TGTGCCAGCAGCCCCGGGACAGGGACTATGAACACTGAAGCTTTCTTT

J: TRBJ2-5
V: TRBV24-1
size: many
D: NA
CDR3: CATSDSAERGETQYF
DNA: TGTGCCACCAGTGATTCGGCTGAAAGAGGAGAGACCCAGTACTTC

J: TRBJ2-2
V: TRBV12-3/TRBV12-4
size: few
D: NA
CDR3: CASSFGSRGSGELFF
DNA: TGTGCCAGCAGTTTCGGTTCACGGGGGTCCGGGGAGCTGTTTTTT

J: TRBJ1-5
V: TRBV19
size: NA
D: NA
CDR3: CASSRVGGGVGNQPQHF
DNA: TGTGCCAGTAGTAGGGTGGGTGGGGGTGTCGGCAATCAGCCCCAGCATTTT

J: TRBJ1-2
V: TRBV6-1
size: NA
D: TRBD1
CDR3: CASRPGTGEPGYTF
DNA: TGTGCCAGCAGACCCGGGACAGGGGAACCCGGCTACACCTTC

J: TRBJ2-5
V: TRBV7-9
size: NA
D: TRBD2
CDR3: CASSLGWREEREGGETQYF
DNA: TGTGCCAGCAGCTTAGGTTGGCGTGAGGAGCGGGAGGGCGGCGAGACCCAGTACTTC

J: TRBJ2-1
V: TRBV28
size: many
D: NA
CDR3: CASSSIGPGGSYNEQFF
DNA: TGTGCCAGCAGTTCGATTGGACCCGGGGGCTCCTACAATGAGCAGTTCTTC

J: TRBJ2-7
V: TRBV7-9
size: few
D: NA
CDR3: CASSFASSTSYEQYF
DNA: TGTGCCAGCAGCTTCGCTTCTAGTACCTCCTACGAGCAGTACTTC

J: TRBJ2-2
V: TRBV2
size: many
D: NA
CDR3: CASSYRDSFTGELFF
DNA: TGTGCCAGCAGTTACCGGGACTCTTTCACCGGGGAGCTGTTTTTT

J: TRBJ2-7
V: TRBV12-3/TRBV12-4
size: many
D: NA
CDR3: CASSLGEIWYEQYF
DNA: TGTGCCAGCAGCCTCGGGGAGATCTGGTACGAGCAGTACTTC

J: TRBJ2-7
V: TRBV5-1
size: many
D: TRBD2
CDR3: CASRPSGSEYEQYF
DNA: TGCGCCAGCAGACCTAGCGGGTCAGAGTACGAGCAGTACTTC

J: TRBJ2-5
V: TRBV27
size: few
D: NA
CDR3: CASSPYSIQETQYF
DNA: TGTGCCAGCAGTCCCTACAGTATCCAAGAGACCCAGTACTTC

J: TRBJ2-1
V: TRBV11-2
size: few
D: NA
CDR3: CASSLLVQGTYNEQFF
DNA: TGTGCCAGCAGCTTATTAGTGCAGGGGACCTACAATGAGCAGTTCTTC